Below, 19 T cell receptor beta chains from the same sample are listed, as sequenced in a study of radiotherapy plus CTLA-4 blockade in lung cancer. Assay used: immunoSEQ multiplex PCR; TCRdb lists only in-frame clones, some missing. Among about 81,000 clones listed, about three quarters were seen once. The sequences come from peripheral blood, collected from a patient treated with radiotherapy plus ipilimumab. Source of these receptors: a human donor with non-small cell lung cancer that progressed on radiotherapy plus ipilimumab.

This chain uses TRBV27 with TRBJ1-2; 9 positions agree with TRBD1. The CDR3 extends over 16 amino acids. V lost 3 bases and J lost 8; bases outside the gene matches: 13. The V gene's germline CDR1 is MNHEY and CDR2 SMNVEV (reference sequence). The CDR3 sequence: CASSFSQGARSKGYTF. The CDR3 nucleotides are TGTGCCAGCAGTTTCTCACAGGGGGCGAGGAGTAAGGGCTACACCTTC.

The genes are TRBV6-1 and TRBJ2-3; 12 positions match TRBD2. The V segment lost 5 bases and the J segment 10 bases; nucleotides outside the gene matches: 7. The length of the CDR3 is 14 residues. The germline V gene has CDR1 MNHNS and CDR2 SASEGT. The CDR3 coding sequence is TGTGCCAGCAGTCCGGGACTAGCGGGCGGCGCGCAGTATTTT. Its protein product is CASSPGLAGGAQYF.

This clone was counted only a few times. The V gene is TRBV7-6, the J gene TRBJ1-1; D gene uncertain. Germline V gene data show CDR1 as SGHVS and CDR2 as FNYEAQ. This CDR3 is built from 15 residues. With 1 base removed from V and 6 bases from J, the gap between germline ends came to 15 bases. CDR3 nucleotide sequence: TGTGCCAGCAGCTTAGTGGCCGAGACGGGCGCTGAAGCTTTCTTT. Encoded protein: CASSLVAETGAEAFF.

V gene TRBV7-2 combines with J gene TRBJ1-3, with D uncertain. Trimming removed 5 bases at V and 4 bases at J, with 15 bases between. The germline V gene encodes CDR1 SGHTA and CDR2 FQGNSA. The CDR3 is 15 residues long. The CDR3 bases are TGTGCCAGCAGCCCAACAACAGCCGGGGGAAACACCATATATTTT. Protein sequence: CASSPTTAGGNTIYF. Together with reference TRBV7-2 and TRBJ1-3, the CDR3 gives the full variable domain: GAGVSQSPSNKVTEKGKDVELRCDPISGHTALYWYRQSLGQGLEFLIYFQGNSAPDKSGLPSDRFSAERTGGSVSTLTIQRTQQEDSAVYLCASSPTTAGGNTIYFGEGSWLTVV.

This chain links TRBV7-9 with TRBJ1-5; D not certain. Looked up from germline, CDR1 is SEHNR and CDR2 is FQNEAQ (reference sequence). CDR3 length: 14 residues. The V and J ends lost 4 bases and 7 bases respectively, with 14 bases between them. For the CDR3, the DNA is TGTGCCAGCAGCTCCGACCCTCCGGGACAGCCCCAGCATTTT. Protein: CASSSDPPGQPQHF.

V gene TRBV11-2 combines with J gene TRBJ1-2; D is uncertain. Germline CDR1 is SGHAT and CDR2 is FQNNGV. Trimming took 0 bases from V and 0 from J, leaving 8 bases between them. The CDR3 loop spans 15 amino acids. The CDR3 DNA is TGTGCCAGCAGCTTAGAGGCAGCTACTAACTATGGCTACACCTTC. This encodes CASSLEAATNYGYTF.

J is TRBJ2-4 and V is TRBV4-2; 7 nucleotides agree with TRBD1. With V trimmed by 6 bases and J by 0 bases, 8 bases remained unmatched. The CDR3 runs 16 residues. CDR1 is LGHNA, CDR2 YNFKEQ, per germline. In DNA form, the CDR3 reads TGTGCCAGCAGTCGACAGGGAGCCGTAGCCAAAAACATTCAGTACTTC. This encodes CASSRQGAVAKNIQYF.

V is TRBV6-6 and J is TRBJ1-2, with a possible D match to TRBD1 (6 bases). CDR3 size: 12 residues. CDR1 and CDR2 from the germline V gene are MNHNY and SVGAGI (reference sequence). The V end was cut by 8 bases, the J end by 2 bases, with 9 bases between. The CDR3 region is CASFTGNYGYTF. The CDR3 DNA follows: TGTGCCAGCTTCACAGGGAACTATGGCTACACCTTC.

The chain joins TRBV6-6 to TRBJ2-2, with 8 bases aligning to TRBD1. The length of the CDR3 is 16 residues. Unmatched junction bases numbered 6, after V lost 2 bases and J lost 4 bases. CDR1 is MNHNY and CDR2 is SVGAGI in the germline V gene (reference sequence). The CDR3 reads CASSYTATGGTGELFF. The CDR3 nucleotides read TGTGCCAGCAGTTACACCGCAACAGGGGGCACCGGGGAGCTGTTTTTT.

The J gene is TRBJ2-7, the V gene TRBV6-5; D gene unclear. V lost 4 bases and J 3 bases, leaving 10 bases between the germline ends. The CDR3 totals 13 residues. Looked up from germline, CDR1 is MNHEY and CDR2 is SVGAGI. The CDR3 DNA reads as TGTGCCAGCAGTTCCCGGACCCACTACGAGCAGTACTTC. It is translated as CASSSRTHYEQYF.

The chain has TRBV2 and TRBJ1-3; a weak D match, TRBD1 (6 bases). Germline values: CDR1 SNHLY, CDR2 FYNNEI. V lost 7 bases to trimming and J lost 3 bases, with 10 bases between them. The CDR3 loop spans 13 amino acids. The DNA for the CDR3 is TGTGCCAGCATGCGACAGGTTGGAAACACCATATATTTT. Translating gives CASMRQVGNTIYF.

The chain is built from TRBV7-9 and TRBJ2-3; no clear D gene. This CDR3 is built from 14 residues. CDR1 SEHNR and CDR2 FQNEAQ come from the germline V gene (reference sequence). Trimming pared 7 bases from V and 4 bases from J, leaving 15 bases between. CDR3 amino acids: CASTNRDPPDTQYF. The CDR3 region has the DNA TGTGCCAGCACTAACCGAGATCCACCAGATACGCAGTATTTT.

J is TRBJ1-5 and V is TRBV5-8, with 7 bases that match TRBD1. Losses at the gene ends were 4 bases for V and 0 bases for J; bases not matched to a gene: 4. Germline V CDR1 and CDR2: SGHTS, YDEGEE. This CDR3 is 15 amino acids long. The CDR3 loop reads CASSVGTVSNQPQHF. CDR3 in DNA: TGTGCCAGCAGCGTAGGGACAGTTAGCAATCAGCCCCAGCATTTT.

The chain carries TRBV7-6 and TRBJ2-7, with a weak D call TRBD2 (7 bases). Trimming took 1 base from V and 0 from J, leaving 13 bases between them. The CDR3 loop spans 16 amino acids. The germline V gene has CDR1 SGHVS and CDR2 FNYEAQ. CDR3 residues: CASSLVRGAASYEQYF. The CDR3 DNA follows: TGTGCCAGCAGCTTAGTTCGGGGGGCTGCCTCCTACGAGCAGTACTTC.

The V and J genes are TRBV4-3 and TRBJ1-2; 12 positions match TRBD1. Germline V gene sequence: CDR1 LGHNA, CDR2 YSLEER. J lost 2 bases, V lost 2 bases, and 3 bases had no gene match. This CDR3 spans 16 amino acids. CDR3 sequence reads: CASSQTGTGGNYGYTF. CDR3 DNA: TGCGCCAGCAGCCAAACCGGGACAGGGGGCAACTATGGCTACACCTTC.

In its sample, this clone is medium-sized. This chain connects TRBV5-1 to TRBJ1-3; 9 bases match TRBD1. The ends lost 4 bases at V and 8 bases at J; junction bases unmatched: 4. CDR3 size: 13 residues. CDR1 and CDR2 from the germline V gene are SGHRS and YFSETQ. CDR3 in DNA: TGCGCCAGCAGCCCGAGACAGGGGGACACCATATATTTT. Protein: CASSPRQGDTIYF.

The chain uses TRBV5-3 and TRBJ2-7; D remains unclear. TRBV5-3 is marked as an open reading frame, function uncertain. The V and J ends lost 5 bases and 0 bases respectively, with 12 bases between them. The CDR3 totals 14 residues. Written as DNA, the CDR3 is TGTGCCAGAAGGCCGACACTAAGCTCCTACGAGCAGTACTTC. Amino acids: CARRPTLSSYEQYF.

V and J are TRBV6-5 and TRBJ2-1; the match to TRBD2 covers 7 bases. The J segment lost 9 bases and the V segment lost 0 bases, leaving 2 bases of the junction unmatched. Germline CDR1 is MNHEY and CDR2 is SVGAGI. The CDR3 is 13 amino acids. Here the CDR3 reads CASSYSPGGEQFF. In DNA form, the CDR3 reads TGTGCCAGCAGTTACTCGCCGGGGGGTGAGCAGTTCTTC.

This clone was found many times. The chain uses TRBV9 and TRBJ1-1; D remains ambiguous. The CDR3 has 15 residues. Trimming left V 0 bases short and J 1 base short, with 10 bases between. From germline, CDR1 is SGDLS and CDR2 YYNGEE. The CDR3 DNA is TGTGCCAGCAGCGTAGCTGTAGGGCAGAACACTGAAGCTTTCTTT. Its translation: CASSVAVGQNTEAFF.